These T cell receptor beta chains were read from a single sample in a study of technical replicates of blood from several donors. TCRdb's table, derived via immunoSEQ multiplex PCR, lists solely in-frame clones and lacks some. The data show some 82,000 clones, 90% to 95% seen once. Sequenced input: T cells isolated from PBMCs. All receptors come from a human donor in good health. CDR3s include the opening cysteine and the closing phenylalanine or tryptophan. D genes are given only for firm matches. The size of a clone is reported for some rows only, either as once, few or many, or as a class for expanded clones.

cdr3_nt	cdr3_aa	j_call	clone_size	v_call	d_call
TGTGCCAGCAGAGGGGGACAGGGTGGAAAAGATACGCAGTATTTT	CASRGGQGGKDTQYF	TRBJ2-3	.	TRBV6-5	TRBD1
TGTGCCAGCAGCGTACTGGGACACGGCTACGAGCAGTACTTC	CASSVLGHGYEQYF	TRBJ2-7	.	TRBV28	.
TGTGCCAGCAGGGATGAGGGGAACACTGAAGCTTTCTTT	CASRDEGNTEAFF	TRBJ1-1	.	TRBV6-4	.
TGCAGCGTAAGAGAGGACTATGGCTACACCTTC	CSVREDYGYTF	TRBJ1-2	.	TRBV29-1	.
TGCGCCAGCAGCCAAGAAGGTGGCGCGGCTTCCTACGAGCAGTACTTC	CASSQEGGAASYEQYF	TRBJ2-7	.	TRBV4-1	.
TGCGCCAGCAGCATAATGACTAGCGGGAGAGAGACCCAGTACTTC	CASSIMTSGRETQYF	TRBJ2-5	.	TRBV5-1	TRBD2
TGTGCCAGCAGCTCCGACAGGGTGGGGAATGGCTACACCTTC	CASSSDRVGNGYTF	TRBJ1-2	.	TRBV13	TRBD1
TGCGCCAGCAGCTTGGAGGGACAAGCGTATGAAAAACTGTTTTTT	CASSLEGQAYEKLFF	TRBJ1-4	.	TRBV5-1	.
TGTGCCAGCAGCGTAGCTCGCGACAATGGAAACACCATATATTTT	CASSVARDNGNTIYF	TRBJ1-3	.	TRBV9	.
TGTGCCAGTCCTCGGAAGTATAGGGGGCCCCTCACTGAAGCTTTCTTT	CASPRKYRGPLTEAFF	TRBJ1-1	once	TRBV19	TRBD1
TGTGCCAGCGCACCCGACAGGGAGGTAAACCACGAGCAGTACTTC	CASAPDREVNHEQYF	TRBJ2-7	.	TRBV6-6	.
TGTGCCAGCAGCTTGTCTAGCGGGATAGGCGAGCAGTTCTTC	CASSLSSGIGEQFF	TRBJ2-1	.	TRBV13	TRBD2
TGTGCCAGCAGCTTTTCCGGGAGGGCCGCGAACACCGGGGAGCTGTTTTTT	CASSFSGRAANTGELFF	TRBJ2-2	.	TRBV5-4	TRBD2
TGCAGCGTACAGGGGGAGTACGAGCAGTACTTC	CSVQGEYEQYF	TRBJ2-7	once	TRBV29-1	TRBD1
TGTGCCTGGACGGTAGGGGGCACGAACACTGAAGCTTTCTTT	CAWTVGGTNTEAFF	TRBJ1-1	.	TRBV30	TRBD1
TGCGCCAGCAGATTGGCAGGGGAGAGCTCCTACGAGCAGTACTTC	CASRLAGESSYEQYF	TRBJ2-7	.	TRBV5-1	.
TGTGCCAGCAGTGAATGGACTAACACCGGGGAGCTGTTTTTT	CASSEWTNTGELFF	TRBJ2-2	.	TRBV6-1	.
TGCGCCAGCAGCTTTTCTATAGCGGGAGGATCTTTGTATGAGCAGTTCTTC	CASSFSIAGGSLYEQFF	TRBJ2-1	.	TRBV5-1	TRBD2
TGTGCCAGCAGTTTATGGCAGGGGAATCAGCCCCAGCATTTT	CASSLWQGNQPQHF	TRBJ1-5	.	TRBV28	.
TGCGCCAGCAGCCAACTCACAGGGACTAGCGGGAGGGCCAAAGATACGCAGTATTTT	CASSQLTGTSGRAKDTQYF	TRBJ2-3	.	TRBV4-3	TRBD2
TGTGCCAGTAGTATAGAATGGACTAGCGGGAGTCAAGGTAGAGATACGCAGTATTTT	CASSIEWTSGSQGRDTQYF	TRBJ2-3	.	TRBV19	TRBD2
TGTGCCAGCAGCTTAACAGAGAACACTGAAGCTTTCTTT	CASSLTENTEAFF	TRBJ1-1	.	TRBV7-8	.
TGCGCCAGCAGCCAAGACTTCGTTCGAGGGGAAAAACTGTTTTTT	CASSQDFVRGEKLFF	TRBJ1-4	.	TRBV4-3	.
TGTGCCAGCAGTTACTCAAGGGGCCACTACGAGCAGTACTTC	CASSYSRGHYEQYF	TRBJ2-7	.	TRBV6-5	.
TGTGCCAGTAGTAACTTTGGACAGGCAGGGACTGAAGCTTTCTTT	CASSNFGQAGTEAFF	TRBJ1-1	.	TRBV19	TRBD1
TGTGCCAGCGGGGCGAGCACAGATACGCAGTATTTT	CASGASTDTQYF	TRBJ2-3	.	TRBV2	.
TGTGCCAGCAGACCAGGGGCTGAGGGATCTGGAAACACCATATATTTT	CASRPGAEGSGNTIYF	TRBJ1-3	.	TRBV2	.
TGTGCCAGCAGTTACGGGACACTTAAGACGGCTTTCTTT	CASSYGTLKTAFF	TRBJ1-1	.	TRBV6-5	.
TGTGCCAGCAGTTACTCTGGTACTCAGAACACTGAAGCTTTCTTT	CASSYSGTQNTEAFF	TRBJ1-1	once	TRBV6-6	.
TGTGCCAGCAGTGCCCCGACAGGGCCACTCAATCAGCCCCAGCATTTT	CASSAPTGPLNQPQHF	TRBJ1-5	.	TRBV6-1	TRBD1
TGCGCCAGCAGCTTGGTTTTCAGGTCTGAAGCTTTCTTT	CASSLVFRSEAFF	TRBJ1-1	.	TRBV5-1	.
TGTGCCAGCAGTGAATTCAGGGGGGACTATGGCTACACCTTC	CASSEFRGDYGYTF	TRBJ1-2	.	TRBV2	TRBD1
TGTGCCAGCAGCCCAGCGGGAGGGCCGGATGAGCAGTTCTTC	CASSPAGGPDEQFF	TRBJ2-1	.	TRBV6-6	TRBD2
TGCGCCAGCCATGTTAGGGAGGGCCACTCCTACGAGCAGTACTTC	CASHVREGHSYEQYF	TRBJ2-7	once	TRBV5-1	TRBD2
TGTGCCAGCAGTGAACGACAGGAGTTTTTTGGTGGAATCTTC	CASSERQEFFGGIF	TRBJ2-1	.	TRBV2	.
TGTGCCAGCAGTGCTACCGGGACAGGGGATGGCTACACCTTC	CASSATGTGDGYTF	TRBJ1-2	once	TRBV7-9	TRBD1
TGTGCCAGCAGCCTTGAAGAGGCCTACGAGCAGTACTTC	CASSLEEAYEQYF	TRBJ2-7	.	TRBV13	.
TGCGCCAGCAGCCTTCTAACCTACAATGAGCAGTTCTTC	CASSLLTYNEQFF	TRBJ2-1	once	TRBV4-1	.
TGTGCCAGTAGTATCGGTCCGGGTTTTGCCTCTGGGGCCAACGTCCTGACTTTC	CASSIGPGFASGANVLTF	TRBJ2-6	.	TRBV19	.
TGTGCCAGCAGGGGACAGGGAGGAACCTACGAGCAGTACTTC	CASRGQGGTYEQYF	TRBJ2-7	medium-sized	TRBV7-9	TRBD1